This T cell receptor (beta chain) is drawn from a study of cytomegalovirus exposure and HLA in healthy donors. Study-level findings and limits: Across donors, most TCRs were seen rarely, yet some public ones were widespread.

Both 60 Vbeta primers and 13 Jbeta primers went into the PCR. Sequencing was performed with immunoSEQ multiplex PCR; in TCRdb, only in-frame clones are kept and a portion is missing. The sample holds 130,000 or so clones; over 75% are singletons and the top ten take approximately 1.8%. Germline lookup yields CDR1 MNHEY and CDR2 SVGAGI. The CDR3 totals 14 residues, both ends included. As regards this clone: Antigen: not known. It is unclear where the CDR3 begins or ends on the DNA, so no DNA is shown, and the CDR3 is as TCRdb lists it.

The clonotype comes from a man aged 40-49 years in good health and CMV-seronegative. The sample taken for sequencing was PBMCs. V usage is TRBV6-5 and J usage is TRBJ2-7; the table calls TRBD2, which could not be checked here. The CDR3 sequence is CASRVGPGAHEQCF.